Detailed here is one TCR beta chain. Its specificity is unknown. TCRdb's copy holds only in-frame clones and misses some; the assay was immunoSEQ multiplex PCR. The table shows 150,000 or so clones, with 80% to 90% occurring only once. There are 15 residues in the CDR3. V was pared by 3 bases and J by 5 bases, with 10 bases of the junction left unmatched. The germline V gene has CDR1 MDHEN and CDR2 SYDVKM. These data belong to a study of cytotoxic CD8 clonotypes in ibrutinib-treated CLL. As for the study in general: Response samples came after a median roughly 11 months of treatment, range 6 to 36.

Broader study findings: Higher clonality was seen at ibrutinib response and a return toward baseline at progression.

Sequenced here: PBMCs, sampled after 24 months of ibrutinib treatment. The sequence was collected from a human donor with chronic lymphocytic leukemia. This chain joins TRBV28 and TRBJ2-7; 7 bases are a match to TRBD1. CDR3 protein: CASSLPTSGQNEQYF. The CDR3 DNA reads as TGTGCCAGCAGTTTGCCAACCTCGGGACAGAACGAGCAGTACTTC.